Listed here are 14 T cell receptor beta chains from one sample, sequenced in a study of human T cells and chemical hapten exposure. TCRdb reprocessed the RACE reads with MiXCR, giving one entry per CDR3 protein. The table records over 75,000 distinct CDR3 sequences, around 7% of them present only once. Described time point: patch test 1, 2 weeks after DPC sensitization. Indicated treatment: therapeutic diphenylcyclopropenone sensitization with weekly scalp DPC. This sample comprised whole blood, obtained in connection with sensitization to the hapten diphenylcyclopropenone (DPC). The source is a woman aged 30 to 39 with alopecia areata. Some clones in this sample may be carry-over from other donors' samples.

This clonotype has ten or more counts. This chain connects TRBV7-2 to TRBJ2-7; 10 nucleotides line up with TRBD2. The V and J ends lost 8 bases and 7 bases, in that order; junction bases with no gene match: 14. Germline assignment: CDR1 SGHTA and CDR2 FQGNSA. The CDR3 covers 15 residues. CDR3: CASQNPRAGGLEQYF. In DNA, the CDR3 is TGTGCCAGCCAAAACCCTAGAGCGGGGGGGCTAGAGCAGTACTTC.

This clonotype came up many times. This sequence joins TRBV3-1 and TRBJ2-2; D is unclear. Trimming pared 6 bases from V and 3 bases from J, leaving 2 bases between. Germline CDR1 is LGHDT and CDR2 is YNNKEL (reference sequence). The CDR3 is 11 residues long. CDR3 loop: CASRHTGELFF. The CDR3 nucleotides are TGTGCCAGCAGACACACCGGGGAGCTGTTTTTT.

This clonotype was seen more than once but under ten times. The rearrangement uses TRBV19 and TRBJ1-5; maybe TRBD1 (6 bases). The CDR3 has 15 residues. Germline lookup yields CDR1 LNHDA and CDR2 SQIVND (reference sequence). The V end lost 1 base, the J end lost 2 bases, and 9 bases lay between the germline ends. The CDR3 loop reads CASSIVGGGNQPQHF. As DNA, the CDR3 is TGTGCCAGTAGTATAGTAGGGGGAGGCAATCAGCCCCAGCATTTT.

This clonotype has at least ten counts. J is TRBJ1-2 and V is TRBV6-5; TRBD1 agrees at 7 bases. CDR3 size: 15 residues. The germline V gene has CDR1 MNHEY and CDR2 SVGAGI. V shed 2 bases, J shed 4 bases, and the junction held 7 bases outside the gene matches. This CDR3 reads CASSYGAGQSYGYTF. Here the CDR3 DNA reads TGTGCCAGCAGTTACGGAGCGGGACAGAGCTATGGCTACACCTTC.

This clonotype was counted many times. This chain connects TRBV6-6 to TRBJ2-5; TRBD2 aligns across 12 bases. Germline CDR1 reads MNHNY; CDR2 reads SVGAGI (reference sequence). The CDR3 contains 12 residues. The ends lost 8 bases at V and 5 bases at J; junction bases unmatched: 0. The CDR3 is CASLAGGETQYF. The CDR3 DNA follows: TGTGCCAGCCTAGCGGGGGGGGAGACCCAGTACTTC.

The chain uses TRBV18 and TRBJ1-5, with 8 bases matching TRBD1. J was trimmed by 1 base and V by 6 bases; bases with no gene match: 8. The CDR3 loop spans 16 amino acids. CDR1 and CDR2 from the germline V gene are KGHSH and LQKENI. CDR3 region: CASSKAGGSSNQPQHF. The CDR3 DNA reads as TGTGCCAGCTCCAAAGCAGGGGGCTCAAGCAATCAGCCCCAGCATTTT.

This clonotype has a handful of counts. This chain uses TRBV2 with TRBJ1-1; D call uncertain. CDR1 and CDR2 from the germline V gene are SNHLY and FYNNEI. This CDR3 region has 14 residues. The V gene lost 5 bases and the J gene lost 1 base, with 11 bases spanning the gap. In nucleotides, the CDR3 is TGTGCCAGCAGTAGATGGGAGAGGAACACTGAAGCTTTCTTT. Translated: CASSRWERNTEAFF.

This clonotype came up many times. This chain uses TRBV7-8 with TRBJ1-6, with 7 bases matching TRBD1. V trimming: 1 base; J trimming: 9 bases; junction bases outside the gene matches: 3. Germline V gene sequence: CDR1 SGHVS, CDR2 FQNEAQ. The CDR3 is 14 amino acids. The chain's CDR3 is CASSLGTGFSPLHF. For the CDR3, the DNA is TGTGCCAGCAGCTTAGGGACAGGATTTTCACCCCTCCACTTT.

This clonotype was observed a few times. The CDR3 DNA is TGCAGTGCTAGCGGGAACAGGGGCATTACCTACGAGCAGTACTTC. Protein: CSASGNRGITYEQYF. The chain couples TRBV20-1 to TRBJ2-7; TRBD1 matches 7 bases. This CDR3 comprises 15 residues. CDR1 DFQATT and CDR2 SNEGSKA come from the germline V gene (reference sequence). The trim removed 3 bases at V and 2 bases at J, leaving 10 bases unmatched.

This clonotype was counted many times. The genes are TRBV19 and TRBJ1-4, with D tentatively TRBD1 (5 bases). Per germline, CDR1 LNHDA and CDR2 SQIVND (reference sequence). Trimming cost V 8 bases and J 6 bases, with 13 bases left between them. The CDR3 is 13 residues long. The CDR3 loop is CASQQDSDEKLFF. The CDR3 bases are TGTGCCAGTCAACAGGATTCGGATGAAAAACTGTTTTTT.

This clonotype showed up many times. This chain joins TRBV7-2 and TRBJ2-2; maybe TRBD2 (6 bases). The CDR3 sequence is 13 residues long. Trimming left V 3 bases short and J 11 bases short, with 13 bases between. Germline V CDR1 and CDR2: SGHTA, FQGNSA. CDR3 region: CASSLLAGLELFF. CDR3 nucleotide sequence: TGTGCCAGCAGCTTGCTTGCGGGGTTAGAGCTGTTTTTT.

Ten or more counts support this clonotype. V is TRBV3-1 and J is TRBJ1-1, with 7 positions matching TRBD1. The CDR3 contains 14 residues. V dropped 3 bases and J dropped 11; count of bases not matched to a gene: 12. The V gene's germline CDR1 is LGHDT and CDR2 YNNKEL (reference sequence). The CDR3 is CASSQLMGDSGAFF. The DNA for the CDR3 is TGTGCCAGCAGCCAGCTTATGGGGGACAGTGGGGCTTTCTTT. The variable domain in full, completed from reference TRBV3-1 and TRBJ1-1, reads DTAVSQTPKYLVTQMGNDKSIKCEQNLGHDTMYWYKQDSKKFLKIMFSYNNKELIINETVPNRFSPKSPDKAHLNLHINSLELGDSAVYFCASSQLMGDSGAFFGQGTRLTVV.

This clonotype was counted many times. The chain employs TRBV6-6 and TRBJ1-2; no clear D. CDR1 is MNHNY, CDR2 SVGAGI, per germline (reference sequence). V was trimmed by 5 bases and J by 6 bases, leaving 16 bases between them. The length of the CDR3 is 14 residues. This chain's CDR3 is CASSLPGTPDGYTF. The CDR3 DNA reads TGTGCCAGCAGTCTTCCGGGAACGCCCGATGGCTACACCTTC.

This rearrangement joins TRBV7-9 to TRBJ1-5; D is possibly TRBD1 (6 bases). Germline CDR1 SEHNR, CDR2 FQNEAQ (reference sequence). V was shortened by 0 bases and J by 2 bases, with 8 bases between the two germline ends. This CDR3 contains 15 residues. The CDR3, as DNA: TGTGCCAGCAGCTTAGCAGGGGGTGGCAATCAGCCCCAGCATTTT. Translation: CASSLAGGGNQPQHF. Together with reference TRBV7-9 and TRBJ1-5, the CDR3 gives the full variable domain: DTGVSQNPRHKITKRGQNVTFRCDPISEHNRLYWYRQTLGQGPEFLTYFQNEAQLEKSRLLSDRFSAERPKGSFSTLEIQRTEQGDSAMYLCASSLAGGGNQPQHFGDGTRLSIL.